Listed here are 18 T cell receptor beta chains from one sample, sequenced in a study of T cells in Graves' hyperthyroidism and ophthalmopathy. TCR beta CDR3 regions were amplified from RNA transcripts. The HTBI set primed first-round TCR CDR3 RT-PCR. MiXCR, run by TCRdb on the multiplex PCR reads, gives a single entry per CDR3 protein. The top ten clones hold over 45% of a sample with 500,000 to 650,000 distinct CDR3 sequences, just under 20% of them seen once. The sequenced sample was blood. These receptors originate from a man between 35 and 55 years old with Graves' ophthalmopathy.

DNA for the CDR3: TGTGCCAGCCAAGGACAGGGGGCGACTGATACGCAGTATTTT. Protein product: CASQGQGATDTQYF. The rearrangement links TRBV6-2 or TRBV6-3 to TRBJ2-3, with TRBD1 identical over 11 bases. The CDR3 sequence is 14 residues long. The germline gives CDR1 MNHEY, CDR2 SVGEGT. Losses at the gene ends were 8 bases for V and 6 bases for J; bases not matched to a gene: 7.

This clonotype showed up many times. The gene calls are TRBV28 and TRBJ1-6; perhaps TRBD1 as D (6 bases). Trimming removed 6 bases at V and 6 bases at J, with 12 bases between. The CDR3 spans 14 residues. Germline V CDR1 and CDR2: MDHEN, SYDVKM. CDR3 DNA sequence: TGTGCCAGCAGGAGCGGAGGGGGTAATTCACCCCTCCACTTT. Translating it yields CASRSGGGNSPLHF. Using reference TRBV28 and TRBJ1-6 for the parts outside the CDR3, the full variable domain is DVKVTQSSRYLVKRTGEKVFLECVQDMDHENMFWYRQDPGLGLRLIYFSYDVKMKEKGDIPEGYSVSREKKERFSLILESASTNQTSMYLCASRSGGGNSPLHFGNGTRLTVT.

This clonotype was seen a few times. The chain recombines TRBV10-3 with TRBJ2-4, with D perhaps given as TRBD1 or TRBD2 (5 bases each). The CDR3 has 14 residues. Germline V gives CDR1 ENHRY, CDR2 SYGVKD. With 4 bases removed from V and 8 bases from J, the gap between germline ends came to 15 bases. CDR3 protein: CAISGDGRGDIQYF. CDR3 in DNA: TGTGCCATCAGTGGGGACGGTCGAGGGGACATTCAGTACTTC.

This clonotype was observed a handful of times. V and J are TRBV28 and TRBJ2-3; TRBD2 is a possible D gene (5 bases). Germline CDR1 reads MDHEN; CDR2 reads SYDVKM. The CDR3 spans 16 residues. Trimming took 5 bases from V and 0 from J, leaving 15 bases between them. The CDR3 spells CASSRGLRPSTDTQYF. CDR3 DNA: TGTGCCAGCAGTCGAGGACTCCGACCTAGCACAGATACGCAGTATTTT.

The table lists this clonotype with many counts. The rearrangement links TRBV28 to TRBJ2-7; D is unresolved. The CDR3 is 12 residues long. Trimming left V 1 base short and J 11 bases short, with 12 bases between. The germline V gene has CDR1 MDHEN and CDR2 SYDVKM. The CDR3 here is CASSLLSYGEYF. The CDR3 region has the DNA TGTGCCAGCAGTTTATTATCCTATGGGGAGTACTTC.

This chain links TRBV6-1 with TRBJ1-4; D gene ambiguous. Germline assignment: CDR1 MNHNS and CDR2 SASEGT. This CDR3 contains 13 residues. With 8 bases removed from V and 8 bases from J, the gap between germline ends came to 15 bases. CDR3 in DNA: TGTGCCAGCTGTCTGAACAGCCGGGAAAAACTGTTTTTT. It is translated as CASCLNSREKLFF.

The V call is TRBV6-2 or TRBV6-3, the J call TRBJ2-5; 12 bases fit TRBD2. V gave up 5 bases and J gave up 3 bases; unmatched junction bases: 4. CDR3 length: 15 residues. The germline V gene encodes CDR1 MNHEY and CDR2 SVGEGT. CDR3 DNA: TGTGCCAGCAGTAAGCTAGCGGGAGGGAAAGAGACCCAGTACTTC. Amino acid sequence: CASSKLAGGKETQYF.

There are a few counts of this clonotype. The chain employs TRBV29-1 and TRBJ1-1; D unclear. The CDR3 loop spans 16 amino acids. The germline V gene encodes CDR1 SQVTM and CDR2 ANQGSEA. V shed 3 bases and J shed 1 base, with 18 bases lying between them. The CDR3 protein is CSVESAANGRNTEAFF. CDR3 DNA: TGCAGCGTTGAGTCGGCAGCAAACGGTCGGAACACTGAAGCTTTCTTT.

This clonotype has a count of ten or more. This chain connects TRBV7-2 to TRBJ2-1; tentatively, D is TRBD2 (6 bases). CDR1 SGHTA and CDR2 FQGNSA come from the germline V gene. Trimming left V 5 bases short and J 10 bases short, with 9 bases between. This CDR3 has 11 amino acids. The CDR3 bases are TGTGCCAGCAGCCCCGCGGGGGAGCAGTTCTTC. Translation: CASSPAGEQFF. Full variable domain (missing parts from reference TRBV7-2 and TRBJ2-1): GAGVSQSPSNKVTEKGKDVELRCDPISGHTALYWYRQSLGQGLEFLIYFQGNSAPDKSGLPSDRFSAERTGGSVSTLTIQRTQQEDSAVYLCASSPAGEQFFGPGTRLTVL.

The chain is built from TRBV19 and TRBJ2-1; D gene ambiguous. This CDR3 has 14 residues. Trimming removed 3 bases at V and 6 bases at J, with 12 bases between. The germline V gene encodes CDR1 LNHDA and CDR2 SQIVND (reference sequence). For the CDR3, the DNA is TGTGCCAGTAGTATCGCGTTAGGGCTCAATGAGCAGTTCTTC. Its protein is CASSIALGLNEQFF.

This clonotype was seen many times. This chain connects TRBV12-3 or TRBV12-4 to TRBJ2-5; TRBD1 matches at 7 bases. The CDR3 is 15 residues long. V shed 3 bases and J 5 bases; nucleotides not matched to a gene: 9. CDR3 residues: CASSFDRAFGETQYF. CDR3 nucleotides: TGTGCCAGCAGTTTTGACAGGGCATTCGGGGAGACCCAGTACTTC.

This chain uses TRBV7-9 with TRBJ2-5; TRBD1 matches 10 bases. Germline V gene lookup returns CDR1 SEHNR and CDR2 FQNEAQ (reference sequence). V lost 5 bases and J lost 2; bases outside the gene matches: 8. This CDR3 has 16 amino acids. CDR3 region: CASSVGTGVGQETQYF. CDR3 DNA sequence: TGTGCCAGCAGCGTTGGGACAGGGGTGGGACAAGAGACCCAGTACTTC.

This clonotype has just a few counts. The rearrangement joins TRBV5-1 to TRBJ2-1, with D possibly called TRBD1 or TRBD2 (5 bases each). Trimming shortened V by 1 base and J by 8 bases, and 13 bases separated the two germline ends. The length of the CDR3 is 14 residues. Germline values: CDR1 SGHRS, CDR2 YFSETQ. The CDR3 region is CASSLSNLGDEQFF. In DNA form, the CDR3 reads TGCGCCAGCAGCTTGTCAAATCTGGGGGATGAGCAGTTCTTC.

This clonotype has a count of ten or more. The chain links TRBV28 to TRBJ1-4; possibly TRBD1 for D (6 bases). This CDR3 contains 16 residues. V lost 6 bases to trimming and J lost 4 bases, with 18 bases between them. Per the germline V gene, CDR1 is MDHEN and CDR2 is SYDVKM. CDR3 amino acids: CASSSSLRGRNEKLFF. In DNA form, the CDR3 reads TGTGCCAGCAGCTCGTCGCTCAGGGGCCGTAATGAAAAACTGTTTTTT.

This clonotype has ten or more counts. The chain combines TRBV11-2 with TRBJ2-3; possibly TRBD1 for D (6 bases). CDR3 length: 16 residues. Trimming shortened V by 5 bases and J by 1 base, and 16 bases separated the two germline ends. CDR1 is SGHAT, CDR2 FQNNGV, per germline. CDR3 loop: CASSPQGRGGTDTQYF. CDR3 DNA: TGTGCCAGCAGCCCCCAGGGGCGAGGGGGCACAGATACGCAGTATTTT.

This clonotype was detected a few times. This sequence joins TRBV12-3 or TRBV12-4 and TRBJ2-7, with D perhaps assigned TRBD1 or TRBD2 (6 bases each). V lost 6 bases and J lost 6, with 21 bases in between. This CDR3 contains 15 residues. This CDR3 is CASSLRGQAGGEQYF. CDR3 DNA sequence: TGTGCCAGCAGCTTAAGGGGACAAGCCGGGGGCGAGCAGTACTTC.

In its sample, this clonotype was seen a few times. This chain connects TRBV27 to TRBJ1-6; 9 bases are a match to TRBD1. The J segment lost 9 bases and the V segment lost 4 bases, leaving 7 bases of the junction unmatched. Germline-derived CDR1 and CDR2 are MNHEY and SMNVEV (reference sequence). This CDR3 spans 15 amino acids. The CDR3 nucleotides are TGTGCCAGCAGTTCACCGGGACAGGGCCTTTCACCCCTCCACTTT. Protein sequence: CASSSPGQGLSPLHF.

This chain joins TRBV9 and TRBJ1-2; possibly TRBD1 for D (6 bases). The CDR3 sequence is 13 residues long. Trimming stripped 4 bases from V and 7 bases from J, with 14 bases between. CDR1 and CDR2 (germline): SGDLS, YYNGEE. Here the CDR3 reads CASSMTGGAGYTF. The CDR3 region has the DNA TGTGCCAGCAGCATGACAGGAGGGGCTGGCTACACCTTC.